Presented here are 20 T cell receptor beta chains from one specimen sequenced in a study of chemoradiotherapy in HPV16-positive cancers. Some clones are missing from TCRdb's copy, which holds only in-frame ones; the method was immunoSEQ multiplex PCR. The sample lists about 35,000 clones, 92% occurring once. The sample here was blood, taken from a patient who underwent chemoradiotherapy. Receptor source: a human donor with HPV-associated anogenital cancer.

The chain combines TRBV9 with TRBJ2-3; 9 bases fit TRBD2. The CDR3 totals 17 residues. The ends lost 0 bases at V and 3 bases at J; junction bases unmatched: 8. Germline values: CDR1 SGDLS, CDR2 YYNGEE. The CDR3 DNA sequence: TGTGCCAGCAGCGTAGATCGGCTAGCGGGGAAGACAGATACGCAGTATTTT. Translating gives CASSVDRLAGKTDTQYF. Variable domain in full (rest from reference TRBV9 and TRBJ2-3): DSGVTQTPKHLITATGQRVTLRCSPRSGDLSVYWYQQSLDQGLQFLIQYYNGEERAKGNILERFSAQQFPDLHSELNLSSLELGDSALYFCASSVDRLAGKTDTQYFGPGTRLTVL.

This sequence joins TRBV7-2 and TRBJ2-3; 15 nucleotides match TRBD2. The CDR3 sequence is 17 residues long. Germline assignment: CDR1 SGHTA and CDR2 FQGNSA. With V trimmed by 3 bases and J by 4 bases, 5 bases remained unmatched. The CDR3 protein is CASSFRTSGGAADTQYF. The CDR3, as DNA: TGTGCCAGCAGCTTCCGGACTAGCGGGGGGGCAGCAGATACGCAGTATTTT.

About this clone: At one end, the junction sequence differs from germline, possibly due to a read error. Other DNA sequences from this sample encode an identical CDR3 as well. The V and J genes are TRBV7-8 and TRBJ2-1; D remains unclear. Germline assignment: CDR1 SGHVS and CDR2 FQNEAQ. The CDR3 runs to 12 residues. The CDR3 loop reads CASSLGSNEQFF. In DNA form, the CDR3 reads TGTGCCAGCAGCTTGGGGTCAAATGAACAGTTCTTC. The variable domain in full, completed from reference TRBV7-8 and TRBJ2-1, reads GAGVSQSPRYKVAKRGQDVALRCDPISGHVSLFWYQQALGQGPEFLTYFQNEAQLDKSGLPSDRFFAERPEGSVSTLKIQRTQQEDSAVYLCASSLGSNEQFFGPGTRLTVL.

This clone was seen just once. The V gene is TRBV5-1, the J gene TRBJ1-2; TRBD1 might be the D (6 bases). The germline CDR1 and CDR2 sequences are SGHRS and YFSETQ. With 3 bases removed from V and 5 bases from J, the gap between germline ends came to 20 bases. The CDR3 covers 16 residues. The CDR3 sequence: CASSSNRDTLGYGYTF. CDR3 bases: TGCGCCAGCAGCTCTAACCGGGACACCCTGGGTTATGGCTACACCTTC.

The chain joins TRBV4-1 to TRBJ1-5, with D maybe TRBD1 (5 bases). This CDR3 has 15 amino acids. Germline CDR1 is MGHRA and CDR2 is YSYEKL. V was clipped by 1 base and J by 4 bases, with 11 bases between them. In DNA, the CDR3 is TGCGCCAGCAGCCAAGGCTTTGGGGGAAATCAGCCCCAGCATTTT. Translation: CASSQGFGGNQPQHF.

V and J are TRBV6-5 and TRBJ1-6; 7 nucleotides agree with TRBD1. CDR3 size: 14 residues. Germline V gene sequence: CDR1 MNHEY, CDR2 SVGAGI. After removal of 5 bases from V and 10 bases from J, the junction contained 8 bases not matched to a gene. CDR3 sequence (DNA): TGTGCCAGCAGTCGACAGGGAGCGTGGTCACCCCTCCACTTT. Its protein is CASSRQGAWSPLHF.

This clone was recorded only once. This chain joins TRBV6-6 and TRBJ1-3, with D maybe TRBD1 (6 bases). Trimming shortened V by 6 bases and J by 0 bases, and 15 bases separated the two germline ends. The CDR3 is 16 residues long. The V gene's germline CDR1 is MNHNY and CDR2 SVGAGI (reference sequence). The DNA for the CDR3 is TGTGCCAGCAGCCAACAGGGTCCACGCTCTGGAAACACCATATATTTT. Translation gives CASSQQGPRSGNTIYF.

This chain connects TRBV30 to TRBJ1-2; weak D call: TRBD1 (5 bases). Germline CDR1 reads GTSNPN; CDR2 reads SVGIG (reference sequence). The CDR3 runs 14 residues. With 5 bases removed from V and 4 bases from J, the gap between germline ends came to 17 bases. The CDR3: CAWLTPGQGYGYTF. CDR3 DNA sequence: TGTGCCTGGCTCACCCCAGGACAAGGCTATGGCTACACCTTC. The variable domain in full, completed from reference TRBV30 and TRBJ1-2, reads SQTIHQWPATLVQPVGSPLSLECTVEGTSNPNLYWYRQAAGRGLQLLFYSVGIGQISSEVPQNLSASRPQDRQFILSSKKLLLSDSGFYLCAWLTPGQGYGYTFGSGTRLTVV.

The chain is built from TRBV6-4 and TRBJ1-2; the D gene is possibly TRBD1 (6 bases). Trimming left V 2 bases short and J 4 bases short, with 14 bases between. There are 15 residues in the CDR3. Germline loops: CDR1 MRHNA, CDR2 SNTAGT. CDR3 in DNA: TGTGCCAGCAGTGACCCTACAGGGACTGCCTATGGCTACACCTTC. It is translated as CASSDPTGTAYGYTF.

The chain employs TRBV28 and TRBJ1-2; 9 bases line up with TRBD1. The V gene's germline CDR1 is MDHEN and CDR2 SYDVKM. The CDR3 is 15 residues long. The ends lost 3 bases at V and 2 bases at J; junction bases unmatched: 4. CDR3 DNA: TGTGCCAGCAGTTTGGGGACAGGGCCCAACTATGGCTACACCTTC. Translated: CASSLGTGPNYGYTF.

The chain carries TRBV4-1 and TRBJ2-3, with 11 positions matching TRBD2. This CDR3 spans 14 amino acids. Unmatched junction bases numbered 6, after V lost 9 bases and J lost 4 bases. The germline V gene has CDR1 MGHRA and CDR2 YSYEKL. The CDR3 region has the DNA TGCGCCAGTCAACTAGCGGGGGCCGCAGATACGCAGTATTTT. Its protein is CASQLAGAADTQYF.

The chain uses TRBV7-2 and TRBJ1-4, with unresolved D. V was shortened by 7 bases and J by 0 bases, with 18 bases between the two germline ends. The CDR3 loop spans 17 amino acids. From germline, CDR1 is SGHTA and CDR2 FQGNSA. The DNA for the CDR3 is TGTGCCAGCACCGCCGGGAGTGGGCCAGCAACTAATGAAAAACTGTTTTTT. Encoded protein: CASTAGSGPATNEKLFF.

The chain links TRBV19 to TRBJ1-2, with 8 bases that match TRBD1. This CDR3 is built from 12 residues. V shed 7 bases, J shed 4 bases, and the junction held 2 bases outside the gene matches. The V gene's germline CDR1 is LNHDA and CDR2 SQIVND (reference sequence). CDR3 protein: CASTTGGYGYTF. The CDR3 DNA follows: TGTGCCAGTACCACAGGGGGCTATGGCTACACCTTC.

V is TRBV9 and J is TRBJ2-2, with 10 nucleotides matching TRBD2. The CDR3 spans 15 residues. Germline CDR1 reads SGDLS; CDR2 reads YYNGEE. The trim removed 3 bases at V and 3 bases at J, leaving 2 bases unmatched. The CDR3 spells CASSAGTSDTGELFF. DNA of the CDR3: TGTGCCAGCAGCGCCGGGACTAGCGACACCGGGGAGCTGTTTTTT. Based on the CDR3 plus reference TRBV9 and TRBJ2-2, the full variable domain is DSGVTQTPKHLITATGQRVTLRCSPRSGDLSVYWYQQSLDQGLQFLIQYYNGEERAKGNILERFSAQQFPDLHSELNLSSLELGDSALYFCASSAGTSDTGELFFGEGSRLTVL.

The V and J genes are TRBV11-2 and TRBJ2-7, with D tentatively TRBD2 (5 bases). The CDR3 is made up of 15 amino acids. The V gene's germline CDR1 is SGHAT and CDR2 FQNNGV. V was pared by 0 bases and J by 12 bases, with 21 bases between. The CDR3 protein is CASSLDGRQAYERYF. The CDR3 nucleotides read TGTGCCAGCAGCTTAGATGGGAGACAAGCCTACGAGAGGTACTTC.

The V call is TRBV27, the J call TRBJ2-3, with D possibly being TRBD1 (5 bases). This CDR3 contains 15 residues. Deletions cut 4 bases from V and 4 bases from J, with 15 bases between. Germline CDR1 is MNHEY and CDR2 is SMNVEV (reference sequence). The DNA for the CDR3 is TGTGCCAGCAGTTCGTTTCTAGGGGATTCAGATACGCAGTATTTT. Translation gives CASSSFLGDSDTQYF.

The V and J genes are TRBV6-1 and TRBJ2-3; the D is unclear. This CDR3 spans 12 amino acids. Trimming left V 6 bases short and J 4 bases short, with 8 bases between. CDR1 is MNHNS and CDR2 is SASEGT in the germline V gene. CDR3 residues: CASSGNADTQYF. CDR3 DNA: TGTGCCAGCAGCGGTAACGCAGATACGCAGTATTTT.

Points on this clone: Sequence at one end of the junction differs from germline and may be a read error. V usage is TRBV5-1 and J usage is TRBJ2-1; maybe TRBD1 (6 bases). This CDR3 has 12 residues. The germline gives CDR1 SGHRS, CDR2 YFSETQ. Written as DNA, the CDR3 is TGCGCCAGCACCTTGGGGGCCGGTGAGCAGTTCTTC. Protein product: CASTLGAGEQFF.

The CDR3 region has the DNA TGTGCCTGGAGTTTAAGTTCCCCCTATAATTCACCCCTCCACTTT. It specifies CAWSLSSPYNSPLHF. The rearrangement uses TRBV30 and TRBJ1-6; D is uncertain. CDR1 is GTSNPN, CDR2 SVGIG, per germline (reference sequence). With 2 bases removed from V and 2 bases from J, the gap between germline ends came to 10 bases. The CDR3 sequence is 15 residues long.

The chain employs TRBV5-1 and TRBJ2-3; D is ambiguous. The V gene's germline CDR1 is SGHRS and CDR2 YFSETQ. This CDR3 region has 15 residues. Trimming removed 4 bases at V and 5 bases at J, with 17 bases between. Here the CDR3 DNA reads TGCGCCAGCAGCAGTCCTGCGCAGTCAGGAGATACGCAGTATTTT. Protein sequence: CASSSPAQSGDTQYF.